This T cell receptor (beta chain) is from a study of cytotoxic CD8 clonotypes in ibrutinib-treated CLL. V was clipped by 4 bases and J by 5 bases, with 13 bases between them. Germline loops: CDR1 MNHEY, CDR2 SMNVEV (reference sequence). There are 14 residues in the CDR3. The assay was immunoSEQ multiplex PCR, and TCRdb's table has in-frame clones only and misses some. Among around 250,000 clones listed, 70% were seen once. Source: PBMCs, taken after 24 months of ibrutinib treatment. The origin of this receptor is a human donor with chronic lymphocytic leukemia. The chain employs TRBV27 and TRBJ2-3, with a weak D call TRBD2 (6 bases). For the CDR3, the DNA is TGTGCCAGCAGTTCTCGTCGGAGGGGAGATACGCAGTATTTT. Amino acids: CASSSRRRGDTQYF.